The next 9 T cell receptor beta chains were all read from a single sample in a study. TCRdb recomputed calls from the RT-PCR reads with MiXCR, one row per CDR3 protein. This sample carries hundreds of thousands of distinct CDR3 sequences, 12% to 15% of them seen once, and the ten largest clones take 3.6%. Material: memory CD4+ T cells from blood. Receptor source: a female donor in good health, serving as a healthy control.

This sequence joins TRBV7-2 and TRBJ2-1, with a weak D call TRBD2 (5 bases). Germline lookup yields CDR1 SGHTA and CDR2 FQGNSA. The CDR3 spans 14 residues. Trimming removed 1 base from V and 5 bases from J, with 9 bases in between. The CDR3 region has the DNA TGTGCCAGCAGCTTAGATGGCGGGCACAATGAGCAGTTCTTC. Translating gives CASSLDGGHNEQFF.

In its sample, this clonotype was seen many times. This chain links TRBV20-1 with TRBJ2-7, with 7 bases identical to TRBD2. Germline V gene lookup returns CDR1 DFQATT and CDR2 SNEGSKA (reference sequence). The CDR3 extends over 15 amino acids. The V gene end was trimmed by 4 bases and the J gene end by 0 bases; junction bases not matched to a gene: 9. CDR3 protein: CSAIPPTSDSYEQYF. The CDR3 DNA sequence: TGCAGTGCTATCCCCCCTACTAGCGACTCCTACGAGCAGTACTTC.

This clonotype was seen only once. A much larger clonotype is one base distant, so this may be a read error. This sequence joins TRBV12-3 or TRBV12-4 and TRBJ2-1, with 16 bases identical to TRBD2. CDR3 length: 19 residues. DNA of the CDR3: TGTGCCAGCAGAGCTGGCCGGGGACTAGCGGGAGGGCCTTACAATGGGCAGTTCTTC. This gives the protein CASRAGRGLAGGPYNGQFF.

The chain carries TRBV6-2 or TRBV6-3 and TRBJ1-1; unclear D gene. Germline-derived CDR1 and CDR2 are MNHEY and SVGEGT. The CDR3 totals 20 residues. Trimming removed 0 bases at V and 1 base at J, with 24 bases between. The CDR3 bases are TGTGCCAGCAGTTACTCGTTTGGGAAAGAAACAGACCTTTGGAACACTGAAGCTTTCTTT. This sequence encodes CASSYSFGKETDLWNTEAFF.

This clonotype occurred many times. CDR3 sequence: CSAKGYNEQFF. The CDR3 DNA follows: TGCAGTGCAAAAGGTTACAATGAGCAGTTCTTC. The chain couples TRBV20-1 to TRBJ2-1; D remains ambiguous. Germline-derived CDR1 and CDR2 are DFQATT and SNEGSKA (reference sequence). V lost 6 bases to trimming and J lost 4 bases, with 7 bases between them. The CDR3 is 11 amino acids.

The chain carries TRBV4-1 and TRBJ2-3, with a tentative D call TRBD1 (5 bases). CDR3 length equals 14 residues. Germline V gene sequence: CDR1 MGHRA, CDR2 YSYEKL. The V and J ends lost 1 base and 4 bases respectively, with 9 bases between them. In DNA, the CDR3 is TGCGCCAGCAGCCAAGCGCAGGGCGCAGATACGCAGTATTTT. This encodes CASSQAQGADTQYF.

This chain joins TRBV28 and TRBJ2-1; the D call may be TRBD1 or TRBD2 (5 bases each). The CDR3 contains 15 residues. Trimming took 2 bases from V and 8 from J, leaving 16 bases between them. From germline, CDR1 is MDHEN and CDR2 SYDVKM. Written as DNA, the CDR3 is TGTGCCAGCAGTTTAGGGGGAGCGTTGTGGGATGAGCAGTTCTTC. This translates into CASSLGGALWDEQFF.

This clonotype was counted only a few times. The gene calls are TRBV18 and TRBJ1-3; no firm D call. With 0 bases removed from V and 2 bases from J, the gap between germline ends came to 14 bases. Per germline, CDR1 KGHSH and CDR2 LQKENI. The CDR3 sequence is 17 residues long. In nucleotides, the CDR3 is TGTGCCAGCTCACCACCGTCCACTCCGATGGCTGGAAACACCATATATTTT. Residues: CASSPPSTPMAGNTIYF.

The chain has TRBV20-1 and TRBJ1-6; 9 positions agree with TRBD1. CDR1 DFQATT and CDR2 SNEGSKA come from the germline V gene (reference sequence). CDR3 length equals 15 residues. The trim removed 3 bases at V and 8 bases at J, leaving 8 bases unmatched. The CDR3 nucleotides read TGCAGTGCTAGCATCCAGGGACAGGGTTATTCACCCCTCCACTTT. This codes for CSASIQGQGYSPLHF.